These 5 T cell receptor beta chains share one sample of origin, sequenced in a study of T cell responses to AZD1222 COVID-19 vaccine. Assay: immunoSEQ multiplex PCR; the TCRdb copy retains only in-frame clones and omits some. The data show about 160,000 clones, with approximately 91% seen just once and less than 6.5% held by the top ten. The sample in question was peripheral blood, obtained on day 0 of AZD1222 vaccination. The receptors here all came from an adult in good health.

The gene calls are TRBV9 and TRBJ1-1; no clear D gene. Between the trimmed V and J ends, which lost 4 bases and 1 base, there was a span of 11 bases. Per the germline V gene, CDR1 is SGDLS and CDR2 is YYNGEE. The CDR3 is 14 residues long. The CDR3 DNA sequence: TGTGCCAGCAGCCTTTTTGGAGGGAACACTGAAGCTTTCTTT. It yields the protein CASSLFGGNTEAFF.

The chain is built from TRBV28 and TRBJ1-2; D gene ambiguous. Germline CDR1 and CDR2: MDHEN and SYDVKM. The germline V and J ends were trimmed by 1 base and 2 bases, with 11 bases remaining between them. This CDR3 has 15 residues. The CDR3 region has the DNA TGTGCCAGCAGTTTATTTTCTCCCCTGAACTATGGCTACACCTTC. Protein: CASSLFSPLNYGYTF.

This rearrangement joins TRBV6-5 to TRBJ2-7; unclear D gene. The germline CDR1 and CDR2 sequences are MNHEY and SVGAGI. CDR3 length: 16 amino acids. V gave up 0 bases and J gave up 0 bases, with 12 bases separating them. CDR3 sequence: CASSYSEVRSSYEQYF. The CDR3 coding sequence is TGTGCCAGCAGTTACTCGGAAGTCCGTAGCTCCTACGAGCAGTACTTC.

This clone was recorded once. The chain is built from TRBV4-3 and TRBJ2-1; 8 bases agree with TRBD1. Germline CDR1 LGHNA, CDR2 YSLEER. There are 15 residues in the CDR3. The ends lost 0 bases at V and 9 bases at J; junction bases unmatched: 7. CDR3 bases: TGCGCCAGCAGCCAAGACTCAGGACAGGGAGTTGAGCAGTTCTTC. Translation: CASSQDSGQGVEQFF.

This clone came up once. The chain uses TRBV19 and TRBJ1-5; 7 bases are a match to TRBD1. J lost 5 bases, V lost 5 bases, and 12 bases had no gene match. The germline V gene has CDR1 LNHDA and CDR2 SQIVND (reference sequence). This CDR3 has 16 amino acids. As DNA, the CDR3 is TGTGCCAGTAGTCACCGATCGACAGGGTCGGATCAGCCCCAGCATTTT. It is translated as CASSHRSTGSDQPQHF.